A selection of T cell receptor beta chains follows, all from one sample in a study of T cells in Graves' hyperthyroidism and ophthalmopathy. MiXCR was run by TCRdb on the multiplex PCR reads, yielding one entry per CDR3 protein. The table has some 98,000 distinct CDR3 sequences, approximately 40% seen once. Sample: peripheral blood or thyroid tissue (not recorded which). These receptors were taken from a woman between 25 and 40 years old with Graves' hyperthyroidism. Each CDR3 is given with its conserved first and last residue. Each record gives: clone size, D gene, J gene, V gene, CDR3 DNA, CDR3 protein. A D gene is named only where the DNA matches it firmly. Rows give clone size only sometimes, using once, few, many, or a class for an expanded clone.

-,-,TRBJ2-1,TRBV20-1,TGCAGTGCTAGTACCCCCGATTATAATGAGCAGTTCTTC,CSASTPDYNEQFF
-,-,TRBJ1-3,TRBV20-1,TGCAGTGCTAGTAGGGTCGGGCAACCCTCTGGAAACACCATATATTTT,CSASRVGQPSGNTIYF
many,-,TRBJ2-2,TRBV12-3/TRBV12-4,TGTGCCAGCAGACGCGTCGGGGAGCTGTTTTTT,CASRRVGELFF
many,TRBD2,TRBJ2-2,TRBV7-3,TGTGCCAGCAGCGTCGACGGGGTGCGGCGGGAGAAAACCACCGGGGAGCTGTTTTTT,CASSVDGVRREKTTGELFF
many,-,TRBJ2-5,TRBV20-1,TGCAGTGCTTTCCCCCCAGCGGACCAAGAGACCCAGTACTTC,CSAFPPADQETQYF
many,-,TRBJ2-5,TRBV6-5,TGTGCCAGCAGTTACTCGTCCCAGGGTAAAGAGACCCAGTACTTC,CASSYSSQGKETQYF
few,-,TRBJ1-5,TRBV13,TGTGCCAGCAGCTTAGGGGGGGGGAGCAATCAGCCCCAGCATTTT,CASSLGGGSNQPQHF
many,-,TRBJ2-3,TRBV15,TGTGCCACCAGCAGAGTGGGGGGTGTAGCAGATACGCAGTATTTT,CATSRVGGVADTQYF
-,TRBD2,TRBJ2-7,TRBV7-2,TGTGCCAACAGCAGACCGGGACTAGCGGGTGAGCAGTACTTC,CANSRPGLAGEQYF
few,TRBD2,TRBJ2-3,TRBV12-3/TRBV12-4,TGTGCCAGCACCTACCGACTAGCGGGAAGAGCAGATACGCAGTATTTT,CASTYRLAGRADTQYF
-,TRBD1,TRBJ1-4,TRBV2,TGTGCCAGCAGTCCTGGACAGGGGAGGCCCCATGAAAAACTGTTTTTT,CASSPGQGRPHEKLFF
-,-,TRBJ1-5,TRBV30,TGTGCCTGGAGTATGGCTAGCAATCAGCCCCAGCATTTT,CAWSMASNQPQHF
many,TRBD1,TRBJ1-5,TRBV5-1,TGCGCCAGCAGCGAACAGGGGGATAGCAATCAGCCCCAGCATTTT,CASSEQGDSNQPQHF
-,-,TRBJ1-3,TRBV11-2,TGTGCCAGCAGCTTAGCCGGGGGGGTCTCCGGAAACACCATATATTTT,CASSLAGGVSGNTIYF
once,-,TRBJ1-1,TRBV20-1,TGCAGTGCCAGCAGCCCTGGGTGGGGAGGGCTTGAAGCTTTCTTT,CSASSPGWGGLEAFF
-,-,TRBJ1-5,TRBV2,TGTGCCAGCAGTGGGGACTCTCCCGGGGCCCAGCATTTT,CASSGDSPGAQHF
-,-,TRBJ2-6,TRBV9,TGTGCCAGCAGCGATCTAGCGGGGGCCAACGTCCTGACTTTC,CASSDLAGANVLTF
few,-,TRBJ2-5,TRBV27,TGTGCCAGCAGAAACCTATCGCTAGGGACCGCCTATGCCGAGACCCAGTACTTC,CASRNLSLGTAYAETQYF
-,-,TRBJ1-4,TRBV11-1,TGTGCTAGCAGCTCGGGCCCAAGGAGAAAACTGTTTTTT,CASSSGPRRKLFF
many,-,TRBJ1-1,TRBV7-9,TGTGCCAGCAGCTCCTGGACTGGGGTCAACACTGAAGCTTTCTTT,CASSSWTGVNTEAFF
-,-,TRBJ1-1,TRBV5-5,TGCGCCAGCAGCTTAGGGGCAGGGAACACTGAAGCTTTCTTT,CASSLGAGNTEAFF
many,-,TRBJ1-2,TRBV10-3,TGTGCCATCAGTCGACAGAGATATGGCTACACCTTC,CAISRQRYGYTF
many,-,TRBJ1-1,TRBV10-3,TGTGCCATCAGTGAGTTAATCGACACGGGGGCTTTCTTT,CAISELIDTGAFF
-,TRBD1,TRBJ1-3,TRBV5-1,TGCGCCAGCAGCCCACAGGGGGCGATCGGAAACACCATATATTTT,CASSPQGAIGNTIYF
many,TRBD1,TRBJ2-2,TRBV12-3/TRBV12-4,TGTGCCAGCAGTTCCCGCCGGGACAGGGCCACCGGGGAGCTGTTTTTT,CASSSRRDRATGELFF
many,TRBD1,TRBJ2-3,TRBV7-2,TGTGCCAGCAGCCTAACGGGACAGGGGAATGCAGATACGCAGTATTTT,CASSLTGQGNADTQYF
many,-,TRBJ2-2,TRBV12-5,TGTGCTAGTGATCTAAGCTCGGGCGCGGGTACCGGGGAGCTGTTTTTT,CASDLSSGAGTGELFF
many,TRBD1,TRBJ1-1,TRBV7-2,TGTGCCAGCAGCCATCGGACAGGGGCCGGCACTGAAGCTTTCTTT,CASSHRTGAGTEAFF
many,-,TRBJ2-2,TRBV5-6,TGTGCCAGCAGCCGTCTGCGGAACACCGGGGAGCTGTTTTTT,CASSRLRNTGELFF
many,-,TRBJ2-3,TRBV7-3,TGTGCCAGCAGCTTTGAAGGGGGGGGGTCCACAGATACGCAGTATTTT,CASSFEGGGSTDTQYF
many,-,TRBJ2-7,TRBV6-6,TGTGCCAGCAGCGACGGGGCTAGTGGGGTCTGGGAGCAGTACTTC,CASSDGASGVWEQYF
many,-,TRBJ1-5,TRBV7-2,TGTGCCAGCAGCTTACAAGCTCGGAGCAATCAGCCCCAGCATTTT,CASSLQARSNQPQHF
medium-sized,TRBD2,TRBJ2-2,TRBV2,TGTGCCAGCAGTGAAAGAGCGGGAGCGTCCGGGGAGCTGTTTTTT,CASSERAGASGELFF
-,-,TRBJ1-6,TRBV28,TGTGCCAGCAGTTCCTATTGGCCGGGGGTGGCGGAAAATTCACCCCTCCACTTT,CASSSYWPGVAENSPLHF
many,-,TRBJ2-2,TRBV20-1,TGCAGTGCTAGTGGGCGAGACAGTCAGGGTTTACCCGGGGAGCTGTTTTTT,CSASGRDSQGLPGELFF
-,-,TRBJ2-1,TRBV5-1,TGCGCCAGCAGCTTCGGAGGGGGCAATGAGCAGTTCTTC,CASSFGGGNEQFF
many,-,TRBJ1-1,TRBV12-3/TRBV12-4,TGTGCCAGCAGCCATACCGGGACACATGGGGGGACTGAAGCTTTCTTT,CASSHTGTHGGTEAFF
many,TRBD2,TRBJ2-7,TRBV12-3/TRBV12-4,TGTGCCAGCAGTTTCCTAGGAGGGAGGGCCACGTACTTC,CASSFLGGRATYF
few,-,TRBJ2-6,TRBV4-1,TGCGCCAGCAGCCCCCGGGACGGGGGGCCTGGGGCCAACGTCCTGACTTTC,CASSPRDGGPGANVLTF
medium-sized,-,TRBJ1-3,TRBV9,TGTGCCAGCTCAGTCCCGGGCTCAGGAAACACCATATATTTT,CASSVPGSGNTIYF
many,TRBD1,TRBJ1-2,TRBV9,TGTGCCAGCAGCGCCACAGGGGTTTGGTATGGCTACACCTTC,CASSATGVWYGYTF
few,TRBD1,TRBJ1-2,TRBV7-9,TGTGCCTGGAGCCTGACAGGGACCTATGGCTACACCTTC,CAWSLTGTYGYTF
-,TRBD1,TRBJ2-7,TRBV7-9,TGTGCCAGCAGCTTAGAGGACAGGGCCAACGAGCAGTACTTC,CASSLEDRANEQYF
-,TRBD1,TRBJ2-5,TRBV24-1,TGTGCCACCAGTGATTCGGGACAGGAAGAGACCCAGTACTTC,CATSDSGQEETQYF
many,-,TRBJ2-7,TRBV7-8,TGTGCCAGCAGCTTAGCGCTCCGTAGCGAGCAGTACTTC,CASSLALRSEQYF
many,TRBD1,TRBJ2-7,TRBV11-2,TGTGCCAGCAGCTTAGTCTGGACAGGGAACTACGAGCAGTACTTC,CASSLVWTGNYEQYF
many,-,TRBJ2-7,TRBV12-3/TRBV12-4,TGTGCCAGCAACCAGGGTTCTGGGAGCTACGAGCAGTACTTC,CASNQGSGSYEQYF
many,-,TRBJ1-5,TRBV12-5,TGTGCTAGTGGTTTGAGTGGGGGCAATCAGCCCCAGCATTTT,CASGLSGGNQPQHF
many,-,TRBJ1-5,TRBV7-9,TGTGCCAGCAGCTCCTCCCAAAGCACGAATCAGCCCCAGCATTTT,CASSSSQSTNQPQHF
many,TRBD2,TRBJ2-7,TRBV7-7,TGTGCTAGCAGCACCCGTCAGAGGGAGGGCCAGGCCTTCGAGCAGTACTTC,CASSTRQREGQAFEQYF
once,-,TRBJ1-2,TRBV14,TGTGCCAGCAGGCCCTCCCGGGGGGCGAGCTATGGCTACACCTTC,CASRPSRGASYGYTF
many,-,TRBJ1-1,TRBV5-1,TGCGCCAGCAGCCCTTCATCCGGGGCGGCGAACACTGAAGCTTTCTTT,CASSPSSGAANTEAFF
-,TRBD2,TRBJ2-3,TRBV5-1,TGCGCCAGCAGCTTTCCTTTTAGCGGGAGGTACACAGATACGCAGTATTTT,CASSFPFSGRYTDTQYF
many,-,TRBJ1-3,TRBV9,TGTGCCAGCAGCCATACCTGGGGGAGCTCTGGAAACACCATATATTTT,CASSHTWGSSGNTIYF
-,-,TRBJ1-1,TRBV5-1,TGCGCCGGCAGTTTACCCGGGACCCTGAACACTGAAGCTTTCTTT,CAGSLPGTLNTEAFF
many,TRBD1,TRBJ1-1,TRBV5-8,TGTGCCAGCAGCTCGTGGGGACAGAAAGAGGCCACTGAAGCTTTCTTT,CASSSWGQKEATEAFF
many,-,TRBJ2-1,TRBV7-8,TGTGCCAGCAGCTACCTAGCGAGAAATGAGCAGTTCTTC,CASSYLARNEQFF
many,-,TRBJ1-2,TRBV6-5,TGTGCCAGCAGTTACGGGAGGAACTATGGCTACACCTTC,CASSYGRNYGYTF
once,TRBD2,TRBJ2-3,TRBV5-4,TGTGCCAGCAGCTTGGTAGCGGGAGGAGGAGCAGATACGCAGTATTTT,CASSLVAGGGADTQYF
many,-,TRBJ1-4,TRBV6-5,TGTGCCAGCAGTTACCGCCTGCCGGGGGAGCATGAAAAACTGTTTTTT,CASSYRLPGEHEKLFF